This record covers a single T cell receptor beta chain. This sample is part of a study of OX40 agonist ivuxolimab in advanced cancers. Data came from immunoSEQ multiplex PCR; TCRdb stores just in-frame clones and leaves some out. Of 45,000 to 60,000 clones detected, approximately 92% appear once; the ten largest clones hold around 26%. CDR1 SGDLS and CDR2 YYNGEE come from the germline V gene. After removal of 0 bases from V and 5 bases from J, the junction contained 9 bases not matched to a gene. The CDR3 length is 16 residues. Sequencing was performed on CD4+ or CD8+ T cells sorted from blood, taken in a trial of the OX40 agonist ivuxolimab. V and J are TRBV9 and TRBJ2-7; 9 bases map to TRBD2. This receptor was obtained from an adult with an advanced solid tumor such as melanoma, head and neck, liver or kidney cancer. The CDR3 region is CASSVGGSGSSNEQYF. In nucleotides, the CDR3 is TGTGCCAGCAGCGTAGGAGGTAGCGGGAGTTCAAACGAGCAGTACTTC.